The clone carrying this T cell receptor beta chain was counted once. Trimming removed 5 bases from V and 7 bases from J; junction bases left unmatched: 3. Looked up from germline, CDR1 is SGHRS and CDR2 is YFSETQ. The CDR3 has 12 residues. The entry originates in a study of blood T cell repertoires in COVID-19. Assay used: immunoSEQ multiplex PCR; TCRdb lists only in-frame clones, some missing. The sample consists of around 68,000 clones, approximately 92% of them appearing once. The genes are TRBV5-1 and TRBJ2-1; 7 bases are shared with TRBD2. The sample consisted of peripheral blood. The source of this sequence is a man aged 50-60 years with active COVID-19. The DNA of the CDR3 is TGCGCCAGCAGGTTACTAGCGAATGAGCAGTTCTTC. The encoded protein is CASRLLANEQFF. Full variable domain (remainder filled in from reference TRBV5-1 and TRBJ2-1): KAGVTQTPRYLIKTRGQQVTLSCSPISGHRSVSWYQQTPGQGLQFLFEYFSETQRNKGNFPGRFSGRQFSNSRSEMNVSTLELGDSALYLCASRLLANEQFFGPGTRLTVL.